The rows below give T cell receptor beta chains drawn from one sample of a study of T cells in Graves' hyperthyroidism and ophthalmopathy. TCRdb called the multiplex PCR reads again in MiXCR, with one record for every CDR3 protein. The table records 35,000 or so distinct CDR3 sequences, under 60% of them present only once. Input material: blood. The source is a man aged 35-49 years with Graves' ophthalmopathy. The CDR3 runs from the conserved cysteine through the conserved F or W. The D gene is left open where the match is weak. Only some rows state a clone size, as once, few, many or a class for expanded clones.

- TRBJ2-7 TRBV7-7 - CATAKGVDYEQYF TGTGCCACCGCCAAGGGGGTAGACTACGAGCAGTACTTC
TRBD2 TRBJ2-1 TRBV19 - CASSNRPWTGGRSMDEQFF TGTGCCAGTAGCAACCGCCCCTGGACTGGCGGGAGGTCGATGGATGAGCAGTTCTTC
TRBD1 TRBJ2-1 TRBV20-1 - CSARATGASSQPQQFF TGCAGTGCTAGAGCGACAGGGGCGTCTTCTCAGCCCCAGCAGTTCTTC
TRBD2 TRBJ2-7 TRBV7-6 - CASSARAGLAYEQYF TGTGCCAGCAGCGCTCGAGCGGGACTTGCCTACGAGCAGTACTTC
- TRBJ1-1 TRBV5-1 many CASSTQEGTEAFF TGCGCCAGCAGCACCCAGGAGGGTACTGAAGCTTTCTTT
TRBD1 TRBJ2-4 TRBV7-9 - CASGFGQGANIQYF TGTGCCAGCGGCTTCGGACAGGGAGCAAACATTCAGTACTTC
TRBD1 TRBJ1-5 TRBV20-1 - CGASRTGGKGNQPQHF TGCGGTGCTAGCCGGACAGGGGGGAAGGGCAATCAGCCCCAGCATTTT
- TRBJ2-7 TRBV29-1 - CSVSFLHEQYF TGCAGCGTCAGTTTCCTTCACGAGCAGTACTTC
TRBD1 TRBJ2-5 TRBV5-1 many CASSPRTGLKETQYF TGCGCCAGCAGCCCACGGACAGGGTTAAAAGAGACCCAGTACTTC
TRBD1 TRBJ2-5 TRBV19 many CASSDRYQETQYF TGTGCCAGTTCGGACAGGTACCAAGAGACCCAGTACTTC
TRBD2 TRBJ2-5 TRBV5-1 - CASSSGGTSGTQYF TGCGCCAGCAGTTCAGGGGGGACTAGCGGGACCCAGTACTTC
- TRBJ1-5 TRBV6-5 many CASSPNSNQPQHF TGTGCCAGCAGTCCCAATTCGAATCAGCCCCAGCATTTT